These T cell receptor beta chains were read from a single sample in a study of control samples from healthy donors and cancer patients. Measured with immunoSEQ multiplex PCR; TCRdb has only the in-frame clones, and not every one. The sample lists 350,000 to 450,000 clones, 80% to 95% occurring once. Sequencing was done on a sample of PBMCs. The receptors were sampled from a middle-aged man with head and neck cancer. CDR3s include the opening cysteine and the closing phenylalanine or tryptophan. A D gene is named only where the DNA matches it firmly. Expanded clones get a size class; other rows say once, few or many, or leave the size out.

v_gene	d_gene	abundance	j_gene	CDR3aa	CDR3nt
TRBV5-1	NA	NA	TRBJ1-5	CASREERNQPQHF	TGCGCCAGCAGGGAAGAACGCAATCAGCCCCAGCATTTT
TRBV19	NA	NA	TRBJ2-7	CASSFGSLYEQYF	TGTGCCAGTAGTTTTGGTTCTCTCTACGAGCAGTACTTC
TRBV5-5	NA	NA	TRBJ2-1	CASSLRDGIEQFF	TGTGCCAGCAGCCTAAGGGACGGGATCGAGCAGTTCTTC
TRBV27	TRBD2	NA	TRBJ2-7	CASSYSGRAYEQYF	TGTGCCAGCAGTTATAGCGGGAGGGCGTACGAGCAGTACTTC
TRBV28	NA	NA	TRBJ1-1	CASSLPPGPHTEAFF	TGTGCCAGCAGTTTACCCCCGGGCCCACACACTGAAGCTTTCTTT
TRBV28	NA	NA	TRBJ1-5	CASSNRGPQHF	TGTGCCAGCAGTAACCGGGGGCCCCAGCATTTT
TRBV2	NA	NA	TRBJ1-2	CASYPWGEIGGYTF	TGTGCCAGCTATCCGTGGGGCGAAATAGGTGGCTACACCTTC
TRBV11-1	NA	NA	TRBJ2-7	CASSLAFGSSYEQYF	TGTGCCAGCAGCTTAGCGTTCGGAAGCTCCTACGAGCAGTACTTC
TRBV2	NA	NA	TRBJ2-1	CASSEGRGDEQFF	TGTGCCAGCAGTGAAGGTAGGGGGGATGAGCAGTTCTTC
TRBV18	TRBD1	few	TRBJ2-7	CASSPYGTGVNYEQYF	TGTGCCAGCTCACCCTATGGGACAGGAGTTAATTACGAGCAGTACTTC
TRBV6-6	NA	NA	TRBJ1-4	CASSRYPEKLFF	TGTGCCAGCAGTCGATACCCTGAAAAACTGTTTTTT
TRBV6-4	NA	NA	TRBJ2-1	CASSDSGQLGYNEQFF	TGTGCCAGCAGTGACTCTGGACAGTTAGGGTACAATGAGCAGTTCTTC
TRBV9	TRBD1	NA	TRBJ2-5	CASSDPGTGETQYF	TGTGCCAGCAGCGACCCCGGGACAGGGGAGACCCAGTACTTC
TRBV5-6	TRBD1	NA	TRBJ2-1	CASSLGQGRFDEQFF	TGTGCCAGCAGCCTAGGACAGGGACGGTTCGATGAGCAGTTCTTC
TRBV5-6	NA	NA	TRBJ2-7	CASSFTAQGEQYF	TGTGCCAGCAGCTTCACAGCCCAGGGCGAGCAGTACTTC
TRBV28	NA	NA	TRBJ2-7	CASSLVGPPSF	TGTGCCAGCAGTTTAGTTGGACCCCCCTCGTTC
TRBV28	NA	NA	TRBJ2-3	CASNTRRGDTQYF	TGTGCCAGTAACACTAGAAGGGGCGATACGCAGTATTTT
TRBV6-4	NA	NA	TRBJ2-5	CASTSPETQYF	TGTGCCAGCACGTCCCCCGAGACCCAGTACTTC
TRBV5-5	NA	once	TRBJ2-5	CASSTIPRTEETQYF	TGTGCCAGCAGCACAATCCCTCGGACAGAAGAGACCCAGTACTTC
TRBV11-2	TRBD1	NA	TRBJ2-7	CASSAGQGAHEQYF	TGTGCCAGCAGCGCGGGACAGGGGGCCCACGAGCAGTACTTC
TRBV12-5	NA	NA	TRBJ2-1	CASAGNRRAGNEQFF	TGTGCTAGTGCCGGGAATCGGAGGGCGGGCAATGAGCAGTTCTTC
TRBV19	TRBD1	NA	TRBJ1-4	CASSIGQGNEKLFF	TGTGCCAGTAGTATCGGACAGGGTAATGAAAAACTGTTTTTT
TRBV30	NA	few	TRBJ2-2	CAFRRPQTGELFF	TGTGCCTTCAGACGTCCACAAACCGGGGAGCTGTTTTTT
TRBV9	NA	NA	TRBJ2-3	CASSSTAMGPDTQYF	TGTGCCAGCAGCTCGACAGCGATGGGACCTGATACGCAGTATTTT
TRBV28	TRBD1	NA	TRBJ2-3	CASLTDRADTQYF	TGTGCCAGCTTAACGGACAGGGCAGATACGCAGTATTTT
TRBV19	TRBD1	NA	TRBJ1-3	CASRTQGAQNTIYF	TGTGCCAGTAGGACACAGGGGGCGCAGAACACCATATATTTT
TRBV20-1	NA	NA	TRBJ2-7	CSASPLGGRRNYEQYF	TGCAGTGCTAGTCCCCTCGGGGGTCGGCGGAATTACGAGCAGTACTTC
TRBV6-5	NA	NA	TRBJ2-7	CASSLRGRNYEQYF	TGTGCCAGCTCCCTTCGGGGACGGAATTACGAGCAGTACTTC
TRBV6-6	TRBD2	once	TRBJ2-2	CASSLLAGGTGELFF	TGTGCCAGCAGCCTACTAGCGGGAGGGACCGGGGAGCTGTTTTTT
TRBV4-1	NA	NA	TRBJ2-3	CASSQGFLSTDTQYF	TGCGCCAGCAGCCAAGGCTTCCTCAGCACAGATACGCAGTATTTT
TRBV27	NA	NA	TRBJ1-6	CASRPAAGSPLHF	TGTGCCAGCCGTCCGGCGGCGGGGTCACCCCTCCACTTT
TRBV29-1	NA	NA	TRBJ1-4	CSVEDTREGGEKLFF	TGCAGCGTTGAAGACACAAGGGAGGGGGGTGAAAAACTGTTTTTT
TRBV5-4	TRBD1	NA	TRBJ2-7	CASSPGTGSFYEQYF	TGTGCCAGCAGTCCCGGGACAGGGTCTTTCTACGAGCAGTACTTC
TRBV7-2	TRBD1	few	TRBJ1-2	CASSSGQGYGYTF	TGTGCCAGCAGCTCCGGACAGGGCTATGGCTACACCTTC
TRBV28	TRBD1	NA	TRBJ2-5	CASSLVGTGAQETQYF	TGTGCCAGCAGTTTAGTTGGGACAGGGGCCCAAGAGACCCAGTACTTC
TRBV11-2	NA	NA	TRBJ1-2	CASSLDSGRAYGYTF	TGTGCCAGCAGCTTAGATAGCGGCAGAGCCTATGGCTACACCTTC
TRBV6-1	NA	NA	TRBJ2-7	CASSDSYEQYF	TGTGCCAGCAGTGACTCCTACGAGCAGTACTTC
TRBV18	NA	NA	TRBJ1-1	CASSPNGWEGTEAFF	TGTGCCAGCTCACCTAATGGGTGGGAAGGGACTGAAGCTTTCTTT
TRBV28	NA	NA	TRBJ1-3	CASCLTAGNTIYF	TGTGCCAGCTGTCTGACGGCTGGAAACACCATATATTTT
TRBV2	TRBD2	NA	TRBJ2-3	CASRFGLAGSTDTQYF	TGTGCCAGCAGATTTGGACTAGCGGGGTCCACAGATACGCAGTATTTT